Sequencing of this TCR beta chain was carried out in a study of shared clonotypes between healthy human individuals. Study results and caveats: Naive subsets, compared against memory subsets, generally had larger estimated richness values.

Assay: immunoSEQ multiplex PCR; the TCRdb copy retains only in-frame clones and omits some. The sample contains approximately 600,000 clones, about 95% of which appear only once. For this clone: Its antigen is still unknown.

In the naive CD8 group, cells lacked CD45RO and were positively selected for CCR7, so terminally differentiated effector memory CD45RA+ cells were left out. Sequenced: naive CD8+ T cells sorted from blood. This clonotype was sampled from a young woman in good health.

CDR3 nucleotides: TGTGCCACCAGCCCCGGGGCAGATACGCAGTATTTT. This translates into CATSPGADTQYF. The chain combines TRBV15 with TRBJ2-3, with D perhaps matching TRBD2 (5 bases). The germline V gene encodes CDR1 LNHNV and CDR2 YYDKDF (reference sequence). This CDR3 region has 12 residues. V lost 5 bases and J 4 bases, leaving 7 bases between the germline ends.